This T cell receptor beta chain came from a study of blood T cells in healthy people across ages. Germline CDR1 is LGHNA and CDR2 is YSLEER. Trimming stripped 0 bases from V and 5 bases from J, with 11 bases between. The CDR3 consists of 15 residues. This clonotype was recorded a few times. Primers used in a second PCR of about 6 to 11 cycles were a sample-barcoded 5' primer and a J-beta primer mix. TCRdb reprocessed the 5' RACE reads with MiXCR, giving one entry per CDR3 protein. This table holds about 1.1 million distinct CDR3 sequences, under 40% found once. V is TRBV4-3 and J is TRBJ2-1; D unclear. The TCR comes from a man between 18 and 35 years old in good health. The specimen was blood. As DNA, the CDR3 is TGCGCCAGCAGCCAAGATCCTTGGCAGGACAATGAGCAGTTCTTC. Translated, it gives CASSQDPWQDNEQFF.